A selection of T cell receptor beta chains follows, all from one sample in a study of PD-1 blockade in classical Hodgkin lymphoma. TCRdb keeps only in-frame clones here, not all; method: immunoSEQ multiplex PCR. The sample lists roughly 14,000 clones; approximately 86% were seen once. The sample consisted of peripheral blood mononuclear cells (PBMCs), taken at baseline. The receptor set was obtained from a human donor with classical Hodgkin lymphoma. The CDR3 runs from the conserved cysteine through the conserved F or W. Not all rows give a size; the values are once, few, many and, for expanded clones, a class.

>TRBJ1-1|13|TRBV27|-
CASSLGGGTEAFF
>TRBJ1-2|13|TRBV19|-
CASSTTRNYGYTF
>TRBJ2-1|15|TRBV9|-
CASSPGRGRLNEQFF
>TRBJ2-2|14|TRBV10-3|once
CAISERDGTGELFF
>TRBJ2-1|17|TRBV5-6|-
CASSFFVGQGDSNEQFF
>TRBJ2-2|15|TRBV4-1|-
CASSRQTGITGELFF
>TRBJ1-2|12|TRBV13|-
CASANSNYGYTF
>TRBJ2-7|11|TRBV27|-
CASSSSYEQYF
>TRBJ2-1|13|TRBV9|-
CASSVSGSGEQFF
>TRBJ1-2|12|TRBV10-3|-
CASREGAYGYTF
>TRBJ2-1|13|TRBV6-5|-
CASSTPFYNEQFF
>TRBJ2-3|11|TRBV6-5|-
CASSRADTQYF
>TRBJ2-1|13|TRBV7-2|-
CASSLAQARMAFF
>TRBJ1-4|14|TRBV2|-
CASRGIPTNEKLFF
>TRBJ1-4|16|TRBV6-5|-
CASSYLSDVTRSILFF
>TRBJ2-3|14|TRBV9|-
CASKRGSGEDTQYF
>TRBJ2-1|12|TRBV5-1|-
CASSRSLNEQFF
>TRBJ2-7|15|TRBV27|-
CASSLSPGLSYEQYF
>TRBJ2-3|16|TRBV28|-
CASSPADTSLADTQYF
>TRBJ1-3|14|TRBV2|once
CASSPQGFGNTIYF
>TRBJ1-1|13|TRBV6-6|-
CASSQGGRTEAFF
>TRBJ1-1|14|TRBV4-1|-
CASSQAQGVAEAFF
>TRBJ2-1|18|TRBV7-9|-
CASSSTSGSSPTYNEQFF
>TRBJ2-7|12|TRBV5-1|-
CASSWPSHEQYF
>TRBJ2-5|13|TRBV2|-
CASTLDGQETQYF
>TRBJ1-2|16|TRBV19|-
CASSIASGTRGQGYTF
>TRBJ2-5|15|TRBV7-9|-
CASSLIAGGEETQYF
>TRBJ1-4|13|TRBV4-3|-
CASSPDGRGELFF
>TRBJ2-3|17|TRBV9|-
CASSARGRGDLRDTQYF
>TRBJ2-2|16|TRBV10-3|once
CAIPSAGGQNTGELFF
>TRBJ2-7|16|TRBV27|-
CASSLTSGQGSHEQYF
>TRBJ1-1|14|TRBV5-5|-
CASSPFGENTEAFF
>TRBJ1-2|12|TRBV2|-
CASSDGLGGYTF
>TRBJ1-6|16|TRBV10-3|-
CAISERGPGYNSPLHF
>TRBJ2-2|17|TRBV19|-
CATHRDRSTSNTGELFF
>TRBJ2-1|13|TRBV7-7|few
CASSPFEGYEQFF
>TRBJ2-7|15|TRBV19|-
CASSISSGSSYEQYF
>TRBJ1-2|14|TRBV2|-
CASSRGLRENGYTF
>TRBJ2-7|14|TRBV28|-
CASTLPGGTYEQYF
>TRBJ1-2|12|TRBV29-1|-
CSVEGQEGGYTF
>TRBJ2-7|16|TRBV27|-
CASSPQGQASSYEQYF
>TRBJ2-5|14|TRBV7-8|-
CASSLARTTDRQDF
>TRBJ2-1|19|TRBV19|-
CASSYKTTSGGTLGHEQFF
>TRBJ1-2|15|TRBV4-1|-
CASSQVHQGNYGYTF
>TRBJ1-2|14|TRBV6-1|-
CASSEAQEIAGYTF
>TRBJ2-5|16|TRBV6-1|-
CASSDLSGTGFGAQYF
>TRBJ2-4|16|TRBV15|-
CATSRDPPGGKNIQYF